This TCR beta chain was profiled in a study of blood T cells in healthy people across ages. Points from the study as a whole: Investigators viewed diversity estimates from one million T cells as underestimates, the study reported.

Drawn from each donor were around 9.1 milliliters of peripheral blood. Regarding this clonotype: Its antigen remains unidentified.

Per the germline V gene, CDR1 is MGHRA and CDR2 is YSYEKL. Deletions cut 0 bases from V and 7 bases from J, with 24 bases between. This CDR3 has 18 residues. Using a J-beta primer mix together with a sample-barcoded 5' primer, a second PCR was run for roughly 6 to 12 cycles. TCRdb recomputed calls from the 5' RACE reads with MiXCR, one row per CDR3 protein. The repertoire holds roughly 1,300,000 distinct CDR3 sequences, with around 55% as singletons. The TCR sequence derives from a young man in good health. Sequences were obtained from blood. The chain links TRBV4-1 to TRBJ2-5; a weak D match, TRBD1 (6 bases). The CDR3 here is CASSQDGFEDSVMGTQYF. In nucleotides, the CDR3 is TGCGCCAGCAGCCAAGATGGGTTCGAGGACAGCGTCATGGGGACCCAGTACTTC.